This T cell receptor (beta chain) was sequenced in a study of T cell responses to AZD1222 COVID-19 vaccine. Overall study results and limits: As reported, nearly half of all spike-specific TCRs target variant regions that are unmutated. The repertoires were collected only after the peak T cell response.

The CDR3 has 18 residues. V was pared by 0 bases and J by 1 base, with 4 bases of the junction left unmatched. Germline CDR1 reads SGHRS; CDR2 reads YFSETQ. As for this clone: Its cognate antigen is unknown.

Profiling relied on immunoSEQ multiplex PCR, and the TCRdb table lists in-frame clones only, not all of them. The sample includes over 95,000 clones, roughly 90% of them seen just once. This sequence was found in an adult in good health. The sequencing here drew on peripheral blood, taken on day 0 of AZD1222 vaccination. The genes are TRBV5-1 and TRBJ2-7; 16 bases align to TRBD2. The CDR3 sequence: CASSLVGLAGGSSYEQYF. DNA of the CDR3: TGCGCCAGCAGCTTGGTGGGACTAGCGGGAGGGTCGTCCTACGAGCAGTACTTC.